This paragraph reports one TCR beta chain. Its antigen is as yet unknown. The sample is drawn from a study of cytomegalovirus exposure and HLA in healthy donors. Points from the study as a whole: The number of N-insertions in an Asian-associated ancestry cluster was reportedly below the roughly 620-donor mean in a later analysis. Earlier analysis found most TCR beta V segments productive about 87% or about 30% of the time. Accurate HLA-A and HLA-B prediction from TCR beta sequences was reported for most subjects. At a 0.05 false discovery rate, a later analysis found approximately 17,000 TCR beta sequences to be associated with HLA alleles.

A multiplex PCR was run with 60 Vbeta primers and 13 Jbeta primers. Measured with immunoSEQ multiplex PCR; TCRdb has only the in-frame clones, and not every one. Counted here are 160,000 or so clones, about 77% occurring once; the ten biggest clones make up roughly 1.3%. The germline CDR1 and CDR2 sequences are SNHLY and FYNNEI. The CDR3 has 13 residues. V gave up 6 bases and J gave up 10 bases, with 13 bases separating them. Sequenced input: PBMCs. This sequence originates from a woman in her 50s in good health and CMV-seronegative. V and J are TRBV2 and TRBJ1-6, with D perhaps matching TRBD1 (5 bases). CDR3 coding DNA: TGTGCCAGCAGACAGGTCGAGGAATCACCCCTCCACTTT. As protein: CASRQVEESPLHF.